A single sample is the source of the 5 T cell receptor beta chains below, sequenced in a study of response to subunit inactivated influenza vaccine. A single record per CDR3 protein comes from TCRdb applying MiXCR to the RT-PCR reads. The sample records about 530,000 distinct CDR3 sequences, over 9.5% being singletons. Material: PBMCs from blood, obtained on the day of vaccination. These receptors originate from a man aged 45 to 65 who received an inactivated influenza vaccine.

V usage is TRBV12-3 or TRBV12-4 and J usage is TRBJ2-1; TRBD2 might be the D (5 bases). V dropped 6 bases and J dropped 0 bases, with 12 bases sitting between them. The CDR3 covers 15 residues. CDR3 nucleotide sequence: TGTGCCAGCAGCACAAAAGCGGCCTCCTACAATGAGCAGTTCTTC. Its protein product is CASSTKAASYNEQFF.

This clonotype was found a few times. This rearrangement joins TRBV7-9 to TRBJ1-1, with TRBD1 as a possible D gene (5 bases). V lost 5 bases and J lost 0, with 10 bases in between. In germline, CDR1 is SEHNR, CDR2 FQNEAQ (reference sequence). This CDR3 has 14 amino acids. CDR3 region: CASSHRLMNTEAFF. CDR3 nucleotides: TGTGCCAGCAGCCACAGGCTGATGAACACTGAAGCTTTCTTT.

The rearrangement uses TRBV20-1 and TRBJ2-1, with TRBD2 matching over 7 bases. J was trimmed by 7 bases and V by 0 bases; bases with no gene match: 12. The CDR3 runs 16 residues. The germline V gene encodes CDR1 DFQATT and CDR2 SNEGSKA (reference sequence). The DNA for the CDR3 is TGCAGTGCTAGAGACTTTCGTGCGGGAGTGGGGAATGAGCAGTTCTTC. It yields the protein CSARDFRAGVGNEQFF.

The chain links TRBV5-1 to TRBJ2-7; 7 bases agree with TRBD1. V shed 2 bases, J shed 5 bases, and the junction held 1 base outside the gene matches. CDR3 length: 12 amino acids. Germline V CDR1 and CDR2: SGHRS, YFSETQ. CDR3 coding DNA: TGCGCCAGCAGCTTCCAGGGGGACGAGCAGTACTTC. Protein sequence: CASSFQGDEQYF. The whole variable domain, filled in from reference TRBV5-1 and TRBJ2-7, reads KAGVTQTPRYLIKTRGQQVTLSCSPISGHRSVSWYQQTPGQGLQFLFEYFSETQRNKGNFPGRFSGRQFSNSRSEMNVSTLELGDSALYLCASSFQGDEQYFGPGTRLTVT.

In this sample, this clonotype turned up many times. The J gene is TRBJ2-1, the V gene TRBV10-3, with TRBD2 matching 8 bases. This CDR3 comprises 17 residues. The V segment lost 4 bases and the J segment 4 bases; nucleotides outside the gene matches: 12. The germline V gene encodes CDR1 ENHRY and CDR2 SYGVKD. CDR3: CAISGISGNQGYNEQFF. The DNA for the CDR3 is TGTGCCATCAGTGGTATTAGCGGGAACCAGGGATACAATGAGCAGTTCTTC.